Shown below are 9 T cell receptor beta chains from a single sample sequenced in a study of T cell responses to AZD1222 COVID-19 vaccine. Produced via immunoSEQ multiplex PCR; TCRdb's table is partial and in-frame only. The repertoire includes under 100,000 clones, roughly 85% of them detected once, and about 7.7% sits in the top ten. The material was peripheral blood, obtained on day 0 of AZD1222 vaccination. The receptors derive from an adult in good health.

The chain links TRBV2 to TRBJ2-3; a possible D gene is TRBD2 (5 bases). V lost 6 bases and J 0 bases, leaving 10 bases between the germline ends. CDR1 and CDR2 from the germline V gene are SNHLY and FYNNEI. This CDR3 has 14 residues. This CDR3 is CASRQLGSTDTQYF. As DNA, the CDR3 is TGTGCCAGCAGGCAACTAGGGAGCACAGATACGCAGTATTTT. The complete variable domain, with remaining parts taken from reference TRBV2 and TRBJ2-3, reads EPEVTQTPSHQVTQMGQEVILRCVPISNHLYFYWYRQILGQKVEFLVSFYNNEISEKSEIFDDQFSVERPDGSNFTLKIRSTKLEDSAMYFCASRQLGSTDTQYFGPGTRLTVL.

V is TRBV19 and J is TRBJ1-1; TRBD1 agrees at 11 bases. The CDR3 consists of 14 residues. J gave up 4 bases and V 9 bases, and 7 bases lay outside the gene matches. Germline-derived CDR1 and CDR2 are LNHDA and SQIVND (reference sequence). The CDR3 DNA reads TGTGCCAGCGGGGCCGGGACAGGGGGCACTGAAGCTTTCTTT. Translation gives CASGAGTGGTEAFF.

The chain has TRBV19 and TRBJ1-3; D is uncertain. The germline V and J ends were trimmed by 7 bases and 2 bases, with 12 bases remaining between them. The CDR3 is 14 residues long. CDR1 is LNHDA, CDR2 SQIVND, per germline (reference sequence). CDR3 in DNA: TGTGCCAGTAATACCGGCACAGCTGGAAACACCATATATTTT. Translating gives CASNTGTAGNTIYF.

The rearrangement links TRBV2 to TRBJ2-5, with TRBD1 as a possible D gene (5 bases). The CDR3 runs 13 residues. Germline assignment: CDR1 SNHLY and CDR2 FYNNEI. Trimming took 4 bases from V and 1 from J, leaving 7 bases between them. The CDR3 reads CASSGQTQETQYF. In nucleotides, the CDR3 is TGTGCCAGCAGTGGACAGACCCAAGAGACCCAGTACTTC.

The V gene is TRBV7-3, the J gene TRBJ2-1; a possible D gene is TRBD2 (7 bases). From germline, CDR1 is SGHTA and CDR2 FQGTGA. V lost 0 bases, J lost 9 bases, and 21 bases lay in between. The CDR3 is made up of 17 amino acids. CDR3 loop: CASSLTRVGGLQGEQFF. DNA of the CDR3: TGTGCCAGCAGCTTAACGCGGGTAGGGGGACTACAGGGTGAGCAGTTCTTC.

J is TRBJ2-1 and V is TRBV5-1; 11 bases agree with TRBD2. Germline trimming cut 5 bases from V and 6 bases from J; bases unmatched to any gene: 7. The length of the CDR3 is 15 residues. Germline CDR1 SGHRS, CDR2 YFSETQ. The CDR3 here is CASRDTSGSGNEQFF. CDR3 coding DNA: TGCGCCAGCAGGGATACTAGCGGGAGTGGCAATGAGCAGTTCTTC.

The chain is built from TRBV7-2 and TRBJ2-7; 13 bases agree with TRBD2. CDR1 SGHTA and CDR2 FQGNSA come from the germline V gene. V was pared by 5 bases and J by 3 bases, with 4 bases of the junction left unmatched. The CDR3 contains 15 residues. The CDR3 DNA is TGTGCCAGCAGCACTCGGACTAGCGGGAGCTACGAGCAGTACTTC. Its translation is CASSTRTSGSYEQYF.

This sequence joins TRBV5-6 and TRBJ1-4, with 10 bases lining up with TRBD1. The germline V gene has CDR1 SGHDT and CDR2 YYEEEE. V shed 0 bases and J 2 bases; nucleotides not matched to a gene: 4. The CDR3 length is 17 residues. The CDR3 is CASSLEVTGGTNEKLFF. CDR3 nucleotides: TGTGCCAGCAGCTTGGAAGTGACAGGGGGCACTAATGAAAAACTGTTTTTT. Together with reference TRBV5-6 and TRBJ1-4, the CDR3 gives the full variable domain: DAGVTQSPTHLIKTRGQQVTLRCSPKSGHDTVSWYQQALGQGPQFIFQYYEEEERQRGNFPDRFSGHQFPNYSSELNVNALLLGDSALYLCASSLEVTGGTNEKLFFGSGTQLSVL.

V is TRBV5-1 and J is TRBJ2-2; unclear D gene. From germline, CDR1 is SGHRS and CDR2 YFSETQ. This CDR3 is 15 amino acids long. Trimming cost V 2 bases and J 1 base, with 9 bases left between them. The CDR3 DNA reads TGCGCCAGCAGCTTACCGGAGCTGAACACCGGGGAGCTGTTTTTT. It yields the protein CASSLPELNTGELFF.